The 28 T cell receptor beta chains in this list originate from one sample, sequenced in a study of CD8 T cells in ankylosing spondylitis. Each CDR3 protein is one row after TCRdb ran MiXCR on the 5' RACE reads. The table records 350,000 to 550,000 distinct CDR3 sequences, more than 25% of them present only once. Antigens of these TCRs are unknown. Regarding the study as a whole: Ankylosing spondylitis blood appeared to be characterized by a TCR beta motif of 7 to 9 highly homologous variants.

Sequenced sample: blood, either unsorted or a sorted T cell fraction (not recorded which). Receptor source: a male donor with ankylosing spondylitis.

V gene TRBV4-1 combines with J gene TRBJ2-7; D may be TRBD2 (5 bases). The germline V and J ends were trimmed by 4 bases and 1 base, with 14 bases remaining between them. CDR1 and CDR2 from the germline V gene are MGHRA and YSYEKL. The CDR3 is made up of 15 amino acids. CDR3 region: CASSRWTDFSYEQYF. CDR3 nucleotides: TGCGCCAGCAGCCGGTGGACTGACTTTTCCTACGAGCAGTACTTC.

The V call is TRBV19, the J call TRBJ1-2; 11 nucleotides line up with TRBD1. There are 13 residues in the CDR3. V lost 7 bases and J lost 7; bases outside the gene matches: 5. The V gene's germline CDR1 is LNHDA and CDR2 SQIVND (reference sequence). The CDR3 sequence is CASKGQGAGGYTF. CDR3 bases: TGTGCCAGTAAAGGACAGGGGGCCGGTGGCTACACCTTC.

V and J are TRBV9 and TRBJ1-1, with D hard to call. Germline CDR1 is SGDLS and CDR2 is YYNGEE. The CDR3 is 13 amino acids. V lost 0 bases, J lost 2 bases, and 5 bases lay in between. The CDR3 DNA is TGTGCCAGCAGCGTAGACAGTAACACTGAAGCTTTCTTT. This gives the protein CASSVDSNTEAFF.

The V gene is TRBV7-2, the J gene TRBJ1-3, with unresolved D. V gave up 6 bases and J gave up 5 bases, with 17 bases separating them. The CDR3 has 15 residues. Per germline, CDR1 SGHTA and CDR2 FQGNSA. CDR3 in amino acids: CASRITVNSRNTIYF. The CDR3 nucleotides are TGTGCCAGCAGGATAACGGTAAACAGCAGAAACACCATATATTTT.

V gene TRBV5-1 combines with J gene TRBJ1-5, with TRBD1 matching 7 bases. The CDR3 covers 13 residues. The junction had 7 bases not matched to a gene; V was cut back by 4 bases and J by 9 bases. Germline V gene lookup returns CDR1 SGHRS and CDR2 YFSETQ. CDR3: CASSMTGKGPQHF. CDR3 DNA: TGCGCCAGCAGCATGACAGGGAAAGGGCCCCAGCATTTT.

This clonotype has more than one count but fewer than ten. The chain has TRBV20-1 and TRBJ2-1; tentative D call: TRBD2 (6 bases). V dropped 0 bases and J dropped 3 bases, with 9 bases sitting between them. The CDR3 has 14 amino acids. CDR1 is DFQATT and CDR2 is SNEGSKA in the germline V gene (reference sequence). The CDR3 bases are TGCAGTGCTAGAGAGGGAGGAGTCTACAATGAGCAGTTCTTC. Translated: CSAREGGVYNEQFF.

This clonotype was seen a handful of times. The rearrangement joins TRBV20-1 to TRBJ1-1; perhaps TRBD1 as D (6 bases). Germline V gene data show CDR1 as DFQATT and CDR2 as SNEGSKA (reference sequence). The CDR3 has 16 amino acids. Trimming left V 3 bases short and J 0 bases short, with 17 bases between. CDR3 loop: CSASQSTGTMNTEAFF. The CDR3 nucleotides are TGCAGTGCTAGTCAATCCACCGGGACAATGAACACTGAAGCTTTCTTT.

There are a few counts of this clonotype. This rearrangement joins TRBV10-3 to TRBJ2-1, with 8 positions matching TRBD2. Per the germline V gene, CDR1 is ENHRY and CDR2 is SYGVKD. V was pared by 4 bases and J by 0 bases, with 8 bases of the junction left unmatched. There are 17 residues in the CDR3. The CDR3 region has the DNA TGTGCCATCAGTGCGCCGGGGGGGGCGAGCTCCTACAATGAGCAGTTCTTC. The encoded protein is CAISAPGGASSYNEQFF.

V gene TRBV20-1 combines with J gene TRBJ1-2, with TRBD1 matching 7 bases. This CDR3 has 13 residues. The germline gives CDR1 DFQATT, CDR2 SNEGSKA (reference sequence). Trimming cost V 5 bases and J 3 bases; bases outside gene matches: 6. CDR3 DNA sequence: TGCAGTGCTCCCGACAGGGCTGACTATGGCTACACCTTC. Its protein is CSAPDRADYGYTF.

This clonotype was counted at least ten times. The V call is TRBV12-3 or TRBV12-4, the J call TRBJ1-4; D is ambiguous. V was clipped by 5 bases and J by 7 bases, with 5 bases between them. This CDR3 is built from 11 residues. The CDR3 nucleotides are TGTGCCAGCAGTCCCGGTGAAAAACTGTTTTTT. Amino acid sequence: CASSPGEKLFF.

V and J are TRBV25-1 and TRBJ2-5, with a possible D match to TRBD1 (6 bases). The CDR3 sequence is 13 residues long. CDR1 MGHDK and CDR2 SYGVNS come from the germline V gene. The V end lost 4 bases, the J end lost 1 base, and 7 bases lay between the germline ends. The CDR3 is CASSGDTQETQYF. DNA of the CDR3: TGTGCCAGCAGTGGGGACACCCAAGAGACCCAGTACTTC.

This clonotype was recorded a few times. The gene calls are TRBV5-5 and TRBJ2-5, with D possibly matching TRBD2 (6 bases). This CDR3 is 15 amino acids long. Germline V gene sequence: CDR1 SGHKS, CDR2 YYEKEE (reference sequence). The V end lost 3 bases, the J end lost 5 bases, and 17 bases lay between the germline ends. The CDR3 DNA is TGTGCCAGCAGCTGGGGGATGGCGGGAAGGGAGACCCAGTACTTC. Encoded protein: CASSWGMAGRETQYF.

This chain connects TRBV5-1 to TRBJ2-1, with 8 bases aligning to TRBD2. Trimming removed 4 bases from V and 4 bases from J; junction bases left unmatched: 10. Per germline, CDR1 SGHRS and CDR2 YFSETQ. The CDR3 consists of 16 residues. The CDR3 sequence: CASSTYPGLVYNEQFF. CDR3 DNA: TGCGCCAGCAGCACATACCCGGGACTAGTTTACAATGAGCAGTTCTTC. Using reference TRBV5-1 and TRBJ2-1 for the parts outside the CDR3, the full variable domain is KAGVTQTPRYLIKTRGQQVTLSCSPISGHRSVSWYQQTPGQGLQFLFEYFSETQRNKGNFPGRFSGRQFSNSRSEMNVSTLELGDSALYLCASSTYPGLVYNEQFFGPGTRLTVL.

The CDR3, as DNA: TGTGCCAGCAGTTACACCGACAGGGGGGCTGAAGCTTTCTTT. Residues: CASSYTDRGAEAFF. The V call is TRBV6-5, the J call TRBJ1-1; 9 positions agree with TRBD1. Germline V gene lookup returns CDR1 MNHEY and CDR2 SVGAGI. V gave up 2 bases and J gave up 6 bases; unmatched junction bases: 4. The CDR3 runs 14 residues.

The chain joins TRBV6-1 to TRBJ2-7, with D possibly being TRBD2 (5 bases). Germline V gene lookup returns CDR1 MNHNS and CDR2 SASEGT. This CDR3 contains 14 residues. Trimming stripped 7 bases from V and 1 base from J, with 14 bases between. CDR3 nucleotide sequence: TGTGCCAGCATAAGACGGACTGGGTCCTACGAGCAGTACTTC. Translation: CASIRRTGSYEQYF.

Remarks on this clonotype: One end of the junction does not line up with germline, which may come from a read error. This chain links TRBV7-2 with TRBJ1-3; D gene uncertain. Germline V gene lookup returns CDR1 SGHTA and CDR2 FQGNSA. CDR3 length: 14 residues. The CDR3: CACSLAGSGNTIYF. CDR3 nucleotide sequence: TGTGCCTGCAGCTTAGCAGGATCTGGAAACACCATATATTTT.

V gene TRBV25-1 combines with J gene TRBJ2-1; the D gene is possibly TRBD2 (6 bases). In germline, CDR1 is MGHDK, CDR2 SYGVNS. V dropped 6 bases and J dropped 5 bases, with 20 bases sitting between them. The CDR3 loop spans 16 amino acids. The CDR3 protein is CASRGRREAPNNEQFF. CDR3 nucleotide sequence: TGTGCCAGCAGGGGTAGGAGGGAAGCCCCCAACAATGAGCAGTTCTTC.

This clonotype has a count of ten or more. The chain uses TRBV4-2 and TRBJ1-1; 8 bases fit TRBD1. Per the germline V gene, CDR1 is LGHNA and CDR2 is YNFKEQ. The CDR3 covers 14 residues. Unmatched junction bases numbered 3, after V lost 3 bases and J lost 3 bases. DNA of the CDR3: TGTGCCAGCAGCCACACAGGGGGGGACACTGAAGCTTTCTTT. Translating it yields CASSHTGGDTEAFF.

This clonotype was detected a few times. V gene TRBV6-1 combines with J gene TRBJ2-1; TRBD2 aligns across 12 bases. The CDR3 length is 19 residues. In germline, CDR1 is MNHNS, CDR2 SASEGT. V shed 5 bases, J shed 8 bases, and the junction held 19 bases outside the gene matches. CDR3 amino acids: CASSKRGLAGGALSDEQFF. Written as DNA, the CDR3 is TGTGCCAGCAGTAAAAGGGGGCTAGCGGGAGGGGCGTTGTCTGATGAGCAGTTCTTC.

This clonotype was picked up a small number of times. The chain couples TRBV10-3 to TRBJ2-7; D is possibly TRBD1 (6 bases). The CDR3 is 14 residues long. Trimming cost V 4 bases and J 2 bases, with 12 bases left between them. Germline values: CDR1 ENHRY, CDR2 SYGVKD. The CDR3 reads CAISVGDIAYEQYF. The CDR3 DNA reads TGTGCCATCAGTGTTGGGGACATAGCCTACGAGCAGTACTTC.

V and J are TRBV5-1 and TRBJ2-1; 8 bases are a match to TRBD2. V was clipped by 1 base and J by 7 bases; unmatched bases: 10. There are 16 residues in the CDR3. Germline CDR1 SGHRS, CDR2 YFSETQ. The CDR3 sequence is CASSLSPSGRRNEQFF. As DNA, the CDR3 is TGCGCCAGCAGCTTGTCCCCTAGCGGGCGTCGGAATGAGCAGTTCTTC.

The chain employs TRBV21-1 and TRBJ2-1; the DNA was not used to check the table's D call, TRBD2. TRBV21-1 is assigned pseudogene status. The CDR3 covers 15 residues. The CDR3 sequence is CASTGGLAGFGEQFF. CDR3 DNA sequence: TGTGCCAGCACTGGGGGACTAGCGGGATTCGGTGAGCAGTTCTTC.

V usage is TRBV6-1 and J usage is TRBJ2-1; D uncertain. Trimming left V 5 bases short and J 2 bases short, with 7 bases between. Germline lookup yields CDR1 MNHNS and CDR2 SASEGT. The CDR3 consists of 13 residues. The CDR3 bases are TGTGCCAGCAGTCTTCAGACCTACAATGAGCAGTTCTTC. Translation: CASSLQTYNEQFF.

The V and J genes are TRBV6-1 and TRBJ2-2; 8 bases are shared with TRBD1. CDR1 is MNHNS, CDR2 SASEGT, per germline. V was pared by 7 bases and J by 5 bases, with 12 bases of the junction left unmatched. The CDR3 length is 16 residues. CDR3 region: CASNRQGLPGTGELFF. For the CDR3, the DNA is TGTGCCAGCAATCGACAGGGGCTCCCCGGAACCGGGGAGCTGTTTTTT.

This clonotype was seen a few times. This chain uses TRBV7-2 with TRBJ2-3; no definite D call. Trimming removed 1 base at V and 4 bases at J, with 9 bases between. CDR1 SGHTA and CDR2 FQGNSA come from the germline V gene. The CDR3 loop spans 14 amino acids. The CDR3 protein is CASSLVLDSDTQYF. CDR3 DNA sequence: TGTGCCAGCAGCTTAGTTCTAGATTCAGATACGCAGTATTTT.

This clonotype was seen only a few times. The chain links TRBV5-1 to TRBJ1-6; 9 bases are a match to TRBD1. CDR3 length: 15 residues. Germline assignment: CDR1 SGHRS and CDR2 YFSETQ. J was trimmed by 6 bases and V by 1 base; bases with no gene match: 2. This CDR3 is CASSLPGQGNSPLHF. For the CDR3, the DNA is TGCGCCAGCAGCTTGCCGGGACAGGGTAATTCACCCCTCCACTTT.

This clonotype was counted between two and nine times. J is TRBJ2-2 and V is TRBV20-1; TRBD2 matches at 8 bases. In germline, CDR1 is DFQATT, CDR2 SNEGSKA (reference sequence). V lost 2 bases, J lost 1 base, and 3 bases stayed unmatched. The CDR3 is made up of 15 amino acids. The CDR3 loop reads CSARIAGRNTGELFF. CDR3 sequence (DNA): TGCAGTGCTAGAATAGCGGGAAGGAACACCGGGGAGCTGTTTTTT.

This chain links TRBV27 with TRBJ2-1, with TRBD2 matching over 11 bases. CDR1 MNHEY and CDR2 SMNVEV come from the germline V gene (reference sequence). This CDR3 contains 16 residues. V was clipped by 2 bases and J by 9 bases; unmatched bases: 9. Here the CDR3 reads CASSLALAGGQIEQFF. The CDR3 coding sequence is TGTGCCAGCAGTTTAGCCCTAGCGGGAGGCCAAATTGAGCAGTTCTTC.